The sequence of this T cell receptor (beta chain) was determined in a study of blood T cell repertoires in COVID-19. This clone was seen once. Trimming cost V 5 bases and J 2 bases; bases outside gene matches: 4. Looked up from germline, CDR1 is LNHNV and CDR2 is YYDKDF (reference sequence). The length of the CDR3 is 17 residues. Per the original data handling: Reference gene primer amplification in the assay estimated nucleated cell counts. Assay: immunoSEQ multiplex PCR; the TCRdb copy retains only in-frame clones and omits some. The DNA gave D and trimming, while V, J and clone size come from that table. The sample has fewer than 130,000 clones; roughly nine tenths are singletons.

The sequencing sample was made of peripheral blood. The sequence came from a woman of 80 years or more with acute or convalescent COVID-19. V gene TRBV15 combines with J gene TRBJ2-2, with 14 bases matching TRBD2. The CDR3 DNA follows: TGTGCCACCAGCGCGGGACTAGCGGGGGCCAACACCGGGGAGCTGTTTTTT. Translation gives CATSAGLAGANTGELFF.